A single sample is the source of the 9 T cell receptor beta chains below, sequenced in a study of post-analysis software for immune sequencing data. Study-wide points: Five TRBV segments were significantly more frequent in patients than in controls. TRBV5-6, TRBV5-1 and TRBV20-1 were among these segments.

Unique molecular identifiers were built into the TCR beta cDNA libraries. TCRdb ran MiXCR on the PCR reads and lists one entry per CDR3 protein. The sample lists over 700,000 distinct CDR3 sequences, around 27% occurring once. Their antigen targets remain unknown. The sample was blood. The receptor set was obtained from a girl aged 10 to 17 with multiple sclerosis.

This clonotype was counted at least ten times. The genes are TRBV7-2 and TRBJ2-3; a possible D gene is TRBD1 (5 bases). CDR1 and CDR2 from the germline V gene are SGHTA and FQGNSA. V lost 3 bases, J lost 2 bases, and 9 bases lay in between. The CDR3 extends over 14 amino acids. The chain's CDR3 is CASSLGQITDTQYF. In DNA form, the CDR3 reads TGTGCCAGCAGCTTGGGGCAGATCACAGATACGCAGTATTTT.

Here the CDR3 reads CASSLVQAGEGYTF. In DNA, the CDR3 is TGCGCCAGCAGCTTGGTCCAGGCAGGGGAAGGCTACACCTTC. The rearrangement links TRBV5-1 to TRBJ1-2; D is possibly TRBD1 (6 bases). The CDR3 sequence is 14 residues long. Germline-derived CDR1 and CDR2 are SGHRS and YFSETQ. The germline V and J ends were trimmed by 0 bases and 8 bases, with 14 bases remaining between them.

The table lists this clonotype with a few counts. The gene calls are TRBV6-6 and TRBJ1-2; 8 bases are a match to TRBD1. V lost 8 bases and J lost 2; bases outside the gene matches: 4. The germline gives CDR1 MNHNY, CDR2 SVGAGI (reference sequence). The CDR3 totals 13 residues. The CDR3 region has the DNA TGTGCCAGCTCAGGGGGCCTGAACTATGGCTACACCTTC. Amino acids: CASSGGLNYGYTF.

The rearrangement uses TRBV6-6 and TRBJ2-1, with TRBD1 identical over 12 bases. V lost 6 bases and J lost 8; bases outside the gene matches: 14. The CDR3 sequence is 17 residues long. Germline V lookup: CDR1 MNHNY, CDR2 SVGAGI (reference sequence). The CDR3 is CASSPGQTGTGGDEQFF. In DNA, the CDR3 is TGTGCCAGCAGCCCAGGCCAAACCGGGACAGGGGGCGATGAGCAGTTCTTC.

This clonotype was seen more than once but under ten times. An end of the junction differs from the germline gene, which may be a read error. For the CDR3, the DNA is TGTGCCGGCAGCCCCTCCGCGGTAGCGGGAAGGTACGAGCAGTACTTC. Translation gives CAGSPSAVAGRYEQYF. The chain carries TRBV9 and TRBJ2-7; 8 nucleotides line up with TRBD2. Germline assignment: CDR1 SGDLS and CDR2 YYNGEE. This CDR3 has 16 residues.

This clonotype was seen only once. This chain uses TRBV2 with TRBJ2-3, with D unclear. Deletions cut 8 bases from V and 3 bases from J, with 15 bases between. The germline V gene has CDR1 SNHLY and CDR2 FYNNEI. The CDR3 contains 14 residues. The CDR3: CASLEEIPTDTQYF. The CDR3 DNA is TGTGCCAGCCTGGAAGAGATTCCTACAGATACGCAGTATTTT.

This clonotype was counted ten times or more. The CDR3: CASSFAGTEKETQYF. For the CDR3, the DNA is TGCGCCAGCAGCTTCGCAGGGACAGAAAAAGAGACCCAGTACTTC. This chain uses TRBV5-1 with TRBJ2-5; 7 nucleotides agree with TRBD1. Germline-derived CDR1 and CDR2 are SGHRS and YFSETQ. The V segment lost 2 bases and the J segment 3 bases; nucleotides outside the gene matches: 7. CDR3 size: 15 residues.

The rearrangement joins TRBV19 to TRBJ1-1; no clear D gene. This CDR3 has 15 amino acids. Germline loops: CDR1 LNHDA, CDR2 SQIVND (reference sequence). Deletions cut 3 bases from V and 6 bases from J, with 17 bases between. CDR3 region: CASSIGVGFGPEAFF. In DNA, the CDR3 is TGTGCCAGTAGTATCGGGGTAGGGTTCGGACCTGAAGCTTTCTTT.

The chain has TRBV6-1 and TRBJ2-3, with TRBD1 as a possible D gene (5 bases). The CDR3 is 14 amino acids. The germline V gene encodes CDR1 MNHNS and CDR2 SASEGT. V was pared by 3 bases and J by 2 bases, with 9 bases between. The DNA for the CDR3 is TGTGCCAGCAGTGATCAAGGGGACACAGATACGCAGTATTTT. Translating it yields CASSDQGDTDTQYF.